One TCR beta chain is described in this entry. There is no known antigen for this receptor. Base qualities are missing; no much larger clone stands one base away. Uninvolved adjacent lung was taken at least 2 cm from the tumor margin and confirmed free of atypia by two independent pathologists. At diagnosis, tumor, uninvolved tumor-adjacent lung and peripheral blood were collected and then preserved as a mix of FFPE and fresh-frozen material. The data were obtained in a study of T cells in localized non-small cell lung cancer (dated by TCRdb to 2019 to 2021). About the full investigation: Comparing tumors with uninvolved tumor-adjacent lungs, the study looked at the T cell repertoires of roughly 250 patients with early-stage NSCLC. The cohort comprised 200 to 300 treatment-naïve NSCLC patients with resected, localized lung tumors. Of the NSCLC patients, around 130 were male and 107 were female, and the mean age was roughly 61 years. On the study overall, not on this receptor specifically: Because of the exploratory design, TCR variables were selected using unadjusted p-values without false-discovery rate correction. A median of about 55 of the top 100 tumor clones were detected in paired uninvolved adjacent lung, and 25 to 35 of these tumor clones were also found among the top 100 clones of the paired uninvolved adjacent lung. Longer overall survival was associated with higher T cell density in blood, whereas shorter survival was associated with higher clonality in adjacent lung. Because multi-region tumor sequencing was not done, intratumor heterogeneity could not be ruled out. Uninvolved tumor-adjacent lung showed the highest T cell clonality, higher than tumor, which suggests more focused antigenic responses in the adjacent lung.

The immunoSEQ Assay was used to sequence TCR beta CDR3 regions from DNA. Processing in the source paper ran as follows. T cell density was computed as TCR beta template counts normalized to usable DNA estimated by amplifying housekeeping genes. The preseqR package was used to estimate richness by extrapolating to 400,000 templates for PBMC samples and to 120,000 templates for tissue samples. Clonality was calculated as one minus Pielou's evenness. Differential abundance testing on productive amino-acid clonotypes, with a minimum total count of 5 and an alpha of 0.1, was used to identify tissue-enriched TCRs. The Jaccard Index and the Morisita Overlap Index were used to measure repertoire overlap between compartments. GLIPH grouped TCR beta CDR3s together with public tetramer-defined viral CDR3s, and a viral motif had to include at least three viral sequences and also show V-gene enrichment. The immuneACCESS repertoire file appears here via TCRdb, limited to in-frame rearrangements. These files lack a portion of the clones; in checked studies, under half of the deficit traces to unresolved V genes, and the cause of the others is not known. The DNA gave D and trimming, while V, J and clone size come from that table. The sample table holds some 1,400 clones, of which around 28% were seen once. 14% of the sample comes from the top ten.

The TCR originated in a man aged 35-75 years with stage III squamous cell lung carcinoma. The sample here was normal lung tissue next to the tumor, taken before any cancer treatment.

The CDR3 loop reads CASSTGAVTYEQYF. The nucleotide sequence is TGTGCCAGCTCAACGGGGGCGGTGACCTACGAGCAGTACTTC. The chain is made from TRBV18 and TRBJ2-7; the D gene cannot be resolved beyond TRBD1 or TRBD2, each matching 6 bases. Reading from cysteine to phenylalanine, the CDR3 counts 14 amino acids. Solely the CDR3 DNA is kept, with 42 bases framed from the first base. At the junction V is shortened by 5 bases and J by 2 bases, with 13 bases in between. According to the germline V gene, CDR1 reads KGHSH and CDR2 reads LQKENI.